This T cell receptor beta chain is drawn from a study of blood T cell repertoires in COVID-19. In the study overall: Collection of acute and convalescent COVID-19 samples took place in the United States, Italy and Spain.

The data were produced by immunoSEQ multiplex PCR, yet TCRdb's version contains in-frame clones alone and is incomplete. The top ten hold roughly 14% of the sample, which has 220,000 or so clones, approximately 86% seen once. Participants spanned ages roughly 18 to 90 years and resided in 24 US areas. Clinical history as reported by participants underpinned cohort assignment. Notes on this clone: In the same sample, other DNA sequences code for this CDR3.

The sequenced sample was PBMCs or T cells enriched from blood (not recorded which). The receptor was derived from a woman aged 50 to 65 with acute COVID-19.

The CDR3 DNA reads TGTGCCAGCAGCTTCAGCGGCACAGATACGCAGTATTTT. Its translation is CASSFSGTDTQYF. The rearrangement uses TRBV11-2 and TRBJ2-3; D remains ambiguous. CDR1 is SGHAT, CDR2 FQNNGV, per germline. Trimming stripped 3 bases from V and 1 base from J, with 5 bases between. The CDR3 extends over 13 amino acids.